This T cell receptor beta chain was captured by sequencing in a study of T cell changes during pregnancy in multiple sclerosis. Here immunoSEQ multiplex PCR was the method, and the copy in TCRdb shows in-frame clones only, minus some. The repertoire consists of around 60,000 clones, with 85% to 95% occurring once and the leading ten covering less than 0.45%. This CDR3 comprises 15 residues. Germline V gene sequence: CDR1 GTSNPN, CDR2 SVGIG (reference sequence). V shed 6 bases and J 3 bases; nucleotides not matched to a gene: 6. The TCR was taken from a female donor with multiple sclerosis, enrolled in a pregnancy study. The source material was CD4+ T cells from peripheral blood mononuclear cells, sampled before pregnancy. The chain links TRBV30 to TRBJ2-5; 14 bases are shared with TRBD2. In nucleotides, the CDR3 is TGTGCCTGCAAGACTAGCGGGAGGGCCGAAGAGACCCAGTACTTC. Translating it yields CACKTSGRAEETQYF.